This T cell receptor (beta chain) appears in the sequencing data of a study of CXCR3-negative and CXCR3-positive naive CD8 T cells. Points from the study as a whole: Each naive subset displayed comparably high diversity, whereas memory CD8+ cells displayed much lower diversity.

Details on this clonotype: What it binds is unknown.

Sorts that each held 270,000 or so cells were run in triplicate for every CD8+ T cell subset. The authors prepared UMI-labeled TRB cDNA libraries by 5' RACE. TCRdb reprocessed the 5' RACE reads and keeps a single row for each CDR3 protein, giving no DNA. This sample's table has tens of thousands of distinct CDR3 sequences. The CDR3 totals 13 residues. Germline CDR1 is SGHTA and CDR2 is FQGNSA. The material sequenced was naive CXCR3- CD8+ T cells from blood. The subset was: CD45RO-CCR7+CD27+CD95- naive CD8+ T cells lacking CXCR3 (TNR3-). The chain has TRBV7-2 and TRBJ2-2. The clonotype was recovered from a human donor in good health. Some clones in this sample may be carry-over from other donors' samples. This chain's CDR3 is CASSLVSTGELFF.